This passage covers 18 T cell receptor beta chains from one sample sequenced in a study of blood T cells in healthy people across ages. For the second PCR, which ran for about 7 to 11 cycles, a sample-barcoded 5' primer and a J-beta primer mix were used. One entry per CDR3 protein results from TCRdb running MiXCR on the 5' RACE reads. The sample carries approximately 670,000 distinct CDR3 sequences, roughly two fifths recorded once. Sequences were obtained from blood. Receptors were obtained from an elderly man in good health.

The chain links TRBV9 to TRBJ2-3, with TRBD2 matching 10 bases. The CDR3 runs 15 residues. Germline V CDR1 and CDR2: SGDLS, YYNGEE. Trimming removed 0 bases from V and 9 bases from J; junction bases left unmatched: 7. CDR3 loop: CASSVGTSGTGTQYF. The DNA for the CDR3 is TGTGCCAGCAGCGTAGGAACTAGCGGGACGGGGACGCAGTATTTT.

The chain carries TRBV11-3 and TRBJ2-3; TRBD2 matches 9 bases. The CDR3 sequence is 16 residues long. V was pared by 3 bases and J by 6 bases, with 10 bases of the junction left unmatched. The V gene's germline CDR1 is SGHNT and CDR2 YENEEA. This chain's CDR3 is CASSLGAGGVTDTQYF. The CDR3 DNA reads TGTGCCAGCAGCTTGGGAGCGGGGGGAGTTACGGATACGCAGTATTTT.

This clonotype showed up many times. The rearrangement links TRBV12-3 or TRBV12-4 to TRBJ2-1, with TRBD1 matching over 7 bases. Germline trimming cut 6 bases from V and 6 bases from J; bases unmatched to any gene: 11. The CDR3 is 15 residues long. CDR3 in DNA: TGTGCCAGCAGCCCGAGGGGGCGGGTTACCAATGAGCAGTTCTTC. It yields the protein CASSPRGRVTNEQFF.

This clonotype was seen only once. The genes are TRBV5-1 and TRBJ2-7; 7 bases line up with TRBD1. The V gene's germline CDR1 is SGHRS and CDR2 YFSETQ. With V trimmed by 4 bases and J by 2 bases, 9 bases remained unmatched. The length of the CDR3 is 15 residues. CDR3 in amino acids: CASSPDRAATYEQYF. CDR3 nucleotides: TGCGCCAGCAGCCCCGACAGGGCCGCCACCTACGAGCAGTACTTC. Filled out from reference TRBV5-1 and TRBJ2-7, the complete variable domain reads KAGVTQTPRYLIKTRGQQVTLSCSPISGHRSVSWYQQTPGQGLQFLFEYFSETQRNKGNFPGRFSGRQFSNSRSEMNVSTLELGDSALYLCASSPDRAATYEQYFGPGTRLTVT.

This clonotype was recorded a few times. The CDR3 coding sequence is TGTGCCAGCAGCCAAGTCGGCGGGGGTAACACAGATACGCAGTATTTT. It translates to CASSQVGGGNTDTQYF. The V gene is TRBV4-2, the J gene TRBJ2-3; TRBD2 aligns across 7 bases. From germline, CDR1 is LGHNA and CDR2 YNFKEQ. With V trimmed by 1 base and J by 2 bases, 6 bases remained unmatched. This CDR3 has 16 residues.

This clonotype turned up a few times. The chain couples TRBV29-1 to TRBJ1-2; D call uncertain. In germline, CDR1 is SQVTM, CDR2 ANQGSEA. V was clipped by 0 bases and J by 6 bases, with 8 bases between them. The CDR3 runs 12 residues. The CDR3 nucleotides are TGCAGCGTTGAAGATCCCGCCGATGGCTACACCTTC. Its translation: CSVEDPADGYTF.

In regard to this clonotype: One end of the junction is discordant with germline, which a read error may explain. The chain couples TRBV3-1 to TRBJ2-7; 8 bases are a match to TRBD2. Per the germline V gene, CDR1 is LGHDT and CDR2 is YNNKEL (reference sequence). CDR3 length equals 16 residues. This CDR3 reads CTSSLQTGLGEGGQYF. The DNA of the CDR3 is TGTACCAGCAGCCTACAAACGGGACTAGGGGAAGGGGGGCAGTACTTC.

CDR3 sequence reads: CASSLNLWQPQHF. CDR3 coding DNA: TGTGCCAGCAGCCTGAATTTGTGGCAGCCCCAGCATTTT. J is TRBJ1-5 and V is TRBV7-2; D is unclear. This CDR3 is 13 amino acids long. V was shortened by 5 bases and J by 7 bases, with 12 bases between the two germline ends. The germline V gene has CDR1 SGHTA and CDR2 FQGNSA.

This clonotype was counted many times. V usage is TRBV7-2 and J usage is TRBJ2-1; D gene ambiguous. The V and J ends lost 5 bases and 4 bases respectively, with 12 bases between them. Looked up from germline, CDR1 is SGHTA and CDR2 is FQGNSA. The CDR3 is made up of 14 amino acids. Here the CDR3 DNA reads TGTGCCAGCAGCCCGGACCGTTTGTACAATGAGCAGTTCTTC. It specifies CASSPDRLYNEQFF.

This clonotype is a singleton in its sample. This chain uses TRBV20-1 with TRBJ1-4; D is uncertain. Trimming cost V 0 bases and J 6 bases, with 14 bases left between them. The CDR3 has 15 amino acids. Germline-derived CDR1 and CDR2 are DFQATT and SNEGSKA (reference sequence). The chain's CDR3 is CSARDDRGLDEKLFF. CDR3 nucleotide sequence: TGCAGTGCTAGAGATGACCGCGGGCTCGATGAAAAACTGTTTTTT.

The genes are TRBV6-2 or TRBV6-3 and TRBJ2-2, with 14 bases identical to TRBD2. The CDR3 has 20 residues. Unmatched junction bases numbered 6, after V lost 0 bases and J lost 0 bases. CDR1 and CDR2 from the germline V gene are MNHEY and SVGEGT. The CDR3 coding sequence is TGTGCCAGCAGTTACTCGAAGCGGACTAGCGGGGGGACGAACACCGGGGAGCTGTTTTTT. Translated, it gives CASSYSKRTSGGTNTGELFF.

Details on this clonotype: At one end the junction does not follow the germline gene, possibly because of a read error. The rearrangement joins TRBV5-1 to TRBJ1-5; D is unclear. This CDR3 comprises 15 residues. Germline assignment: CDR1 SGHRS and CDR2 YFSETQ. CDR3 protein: CVSSRTGQSEQPQHF. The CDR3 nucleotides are TGCGTCAGCAGCCGAACCGGGCAAAGCGAGCAGCCCCAGCATTTT.

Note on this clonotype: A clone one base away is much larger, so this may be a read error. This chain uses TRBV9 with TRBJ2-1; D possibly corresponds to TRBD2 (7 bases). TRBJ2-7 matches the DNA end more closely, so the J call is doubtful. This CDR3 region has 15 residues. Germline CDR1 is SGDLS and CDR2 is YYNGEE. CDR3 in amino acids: CASSGAKGGTNEQYF. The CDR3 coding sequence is TGTGCCAGCAGCGGGGCCAAGGGGGGGACCAATGAGCAGTACTTC.

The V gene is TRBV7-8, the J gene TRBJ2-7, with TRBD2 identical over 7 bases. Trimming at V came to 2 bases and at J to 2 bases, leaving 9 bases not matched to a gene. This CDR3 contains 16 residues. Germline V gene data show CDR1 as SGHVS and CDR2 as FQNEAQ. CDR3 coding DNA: TGTGCCAGCAGCTTAATGGGGGGGAGGCTACCCTACGAGCAGTACTTC. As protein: CASSLMGGRLPYEQYF.

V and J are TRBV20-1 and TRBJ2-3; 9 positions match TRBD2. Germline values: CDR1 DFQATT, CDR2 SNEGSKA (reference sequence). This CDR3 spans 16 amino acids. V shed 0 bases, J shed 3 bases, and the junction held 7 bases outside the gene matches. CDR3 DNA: TGCAGTGCTAGAGAAGGGGCGGGGGGGCTTACAGATACGCAGTATTTT. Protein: CSAREGAGGLTDTQYF.

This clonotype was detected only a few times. CDR3 nucleotide sequence: TGTGCCAGCAGCAAGGAAGTTAGGGGGACTGAAGCTTTCTTT. It translates to CASSKEVRGTEAFF. V usage is TRBV21-1 and J usage is TRBJ1-1; the table's D call of TRBD1 was not tested on the DNA. TRBV21-1 is annotated as a pseudogene. The CDR3 spans 14 residues.

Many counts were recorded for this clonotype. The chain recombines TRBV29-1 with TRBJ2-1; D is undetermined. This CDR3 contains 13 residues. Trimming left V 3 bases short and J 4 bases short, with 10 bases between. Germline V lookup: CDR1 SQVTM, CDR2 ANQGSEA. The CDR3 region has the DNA TGCAGCGTTGACCCAGATCGGTACAATGAGCAGTTCTTC. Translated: CSVDPDRYNEQFF.

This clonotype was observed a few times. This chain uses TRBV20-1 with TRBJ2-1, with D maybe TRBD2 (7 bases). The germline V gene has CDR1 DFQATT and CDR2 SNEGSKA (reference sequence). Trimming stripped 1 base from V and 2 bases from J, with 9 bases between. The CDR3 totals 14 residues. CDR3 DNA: TGCAGTGCTAGAGGGGGGGGCCCCTACAATGAGCAGTTCTTC. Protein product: CSARGGGPYNEQFF.